Listed below are T cell receptor beta chains from one sample, sequenced in a study of control samples from healthy donors and cancer patients. Only in-frame clones appear in the TCRdb table, and some are missing; sequencing was by immunoSEQ multiplex PCR. The sample records about 140,000 clones, roughly 94% being singletons. The source material was blood. These receptors came from a man between 40 and 49 years old in good health. The CDR3 runs from the conserved cysteine through the conserved F or W. The order of the fields is CDR3 DNA, CDR3 protein, D gene, J gene, clone size, V gene. The D gene is left open where the match is weak. Clone size is given for some rows only: seen once, a few or many times, or a class if the clone is expanded.

TGTGCCAGCAGTCCCAGGGAGCGCCTCTCCTACAATGAGCAGTTCTTC	CASSPRERLSYNEQFF	-	TRBJ2-1	-	TRBV6-6
TGTGCCAGCAGCTTAGGGACGTGGGAAGCTTTCTTT	CASSLGTWEAFF	-	TRBJ1-1	-	TRBV7-9
TGTGCCAGCAGCTTACAAGGGGCGGAAGCTTTCTTT	CASSLQGAEAFF	-	TRBJ1-1	-	TRBV7-9
TGTGCCAGCAGTACGGAAGGGCGACCTGGGGCTTTCTTT	CASSTEGRPGAFF	-	TRBJ1-1	-	TRBV6-6
TGTGCCAGCAGCCCGCGCCAGGGGTGGACGGCCAAAAACATTCAGTACTTC	CASSPRQGWTAKNIQYF	-	TRBJ2-4	-	TRBV27
TGCGCCAGCAGCGAAGCAGGGACAGGGGGCTGGAACACTGAAGCTTTCTTT	CASSEAGTGGWNTEAFF	TRBD1	TRBJ1-1	-	TRBV4-1
TGTGCCAGCAGCCAATGGAGAGGGGATAATGAAAAACTGTTTTTT	CASSQWRGDNEKLFF	-	TRBJ1-4	-	TRBV14
TGTGCCGCTGCATCCGGGACAGGGGGGAGGAGGACTGAAGCTTTCTTT	CAAASGTGGRRTEAFF	TRBD1	TRBJ1-1	-	TRBV5-6
TGTGCCAGCAGCTTGTACGGGACAGGGATAAACATTCAGTACTTC	CASSLYGTGINIQYF	TRBD1	TRBJ2-4	once	TRBV5-8
TGTGCCAGCAGTTCAGGGGGAATCAATCAGCCCCAGCATTTT	CASSSGGINQPQHF	TRBD1	TRBJ1-5	-	TRBV6-5